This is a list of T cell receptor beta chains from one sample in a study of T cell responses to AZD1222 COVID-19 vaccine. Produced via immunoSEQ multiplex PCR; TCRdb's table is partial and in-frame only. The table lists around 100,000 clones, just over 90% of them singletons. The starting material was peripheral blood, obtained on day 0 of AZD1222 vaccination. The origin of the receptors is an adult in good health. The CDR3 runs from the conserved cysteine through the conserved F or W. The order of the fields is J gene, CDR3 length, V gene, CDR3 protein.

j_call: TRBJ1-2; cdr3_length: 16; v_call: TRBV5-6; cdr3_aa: CASSLVPGQEVYGYTF
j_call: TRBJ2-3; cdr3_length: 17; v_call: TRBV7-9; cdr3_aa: CASSLARGIRRADTQYF
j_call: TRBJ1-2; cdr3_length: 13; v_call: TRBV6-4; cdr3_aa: CASSGDRGYGYTF
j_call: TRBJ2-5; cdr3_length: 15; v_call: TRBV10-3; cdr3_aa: CAISESRGYQETQYF
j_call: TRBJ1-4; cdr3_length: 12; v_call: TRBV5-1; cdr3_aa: CASSLDLEKLFF
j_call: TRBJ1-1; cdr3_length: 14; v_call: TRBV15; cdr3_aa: CATSRDTGDTEAFF
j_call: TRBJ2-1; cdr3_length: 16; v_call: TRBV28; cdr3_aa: CASTRELAGFYNEQFF
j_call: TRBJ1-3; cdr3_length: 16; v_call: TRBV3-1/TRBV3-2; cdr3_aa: CASGNRVGTSGNTIYF
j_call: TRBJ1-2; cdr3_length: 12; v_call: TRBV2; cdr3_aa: CASSGGLYGYTF
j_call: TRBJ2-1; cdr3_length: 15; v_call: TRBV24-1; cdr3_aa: CATSDYKRTEDEQFF
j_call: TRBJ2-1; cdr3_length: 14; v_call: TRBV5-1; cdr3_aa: CASQTGGPDNEQFF
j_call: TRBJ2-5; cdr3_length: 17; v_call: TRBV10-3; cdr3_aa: CASQAGDYGLRGETQYF
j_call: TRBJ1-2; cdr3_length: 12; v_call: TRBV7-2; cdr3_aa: CASSSSSGGYTF
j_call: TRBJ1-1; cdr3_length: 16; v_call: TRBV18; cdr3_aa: CASSPPGGGPYTEAFF
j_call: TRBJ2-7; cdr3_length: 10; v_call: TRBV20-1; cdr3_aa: CSVRTVEQYF
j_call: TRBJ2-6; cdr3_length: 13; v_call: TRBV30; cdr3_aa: CAWRALGANVLTF
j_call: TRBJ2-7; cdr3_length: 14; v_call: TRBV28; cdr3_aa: CASKGYTNSYEQYF
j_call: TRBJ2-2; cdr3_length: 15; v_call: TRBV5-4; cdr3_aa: CASSLRLAEAGELFF
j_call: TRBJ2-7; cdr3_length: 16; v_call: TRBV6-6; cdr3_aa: CASSSPPRGGLYEQYF
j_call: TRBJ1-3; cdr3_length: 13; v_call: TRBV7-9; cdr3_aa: CASSQIDLDTIYF
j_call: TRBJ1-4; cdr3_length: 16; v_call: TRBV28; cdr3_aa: CASSFQRQGVIEKLFF
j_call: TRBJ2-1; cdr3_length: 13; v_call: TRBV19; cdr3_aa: CASSLDSYNEQFF
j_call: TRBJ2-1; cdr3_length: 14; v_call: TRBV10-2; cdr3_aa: CASSATGSINEQFF
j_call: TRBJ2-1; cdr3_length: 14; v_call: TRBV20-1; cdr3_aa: CSASSRGGYNEQFF
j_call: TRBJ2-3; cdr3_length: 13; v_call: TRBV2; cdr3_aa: CASLYAGVDTQYF
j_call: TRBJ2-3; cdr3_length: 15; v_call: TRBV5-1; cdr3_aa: CASSLESTSRNTQYF
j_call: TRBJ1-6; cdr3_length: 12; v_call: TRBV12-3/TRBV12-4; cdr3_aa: CASSMNQGPLHF
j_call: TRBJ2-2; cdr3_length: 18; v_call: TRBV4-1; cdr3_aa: CASSQYPRGGLKTGELFF
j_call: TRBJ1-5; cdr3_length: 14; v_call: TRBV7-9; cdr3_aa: CASSLPGGNQPQHF
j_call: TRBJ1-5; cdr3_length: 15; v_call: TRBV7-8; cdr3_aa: CASSPRGLSNQPQHF
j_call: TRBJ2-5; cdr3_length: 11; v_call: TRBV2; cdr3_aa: CASSEHETQYF
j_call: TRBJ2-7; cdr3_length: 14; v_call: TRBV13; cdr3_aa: CASRTSRAAYEQYF
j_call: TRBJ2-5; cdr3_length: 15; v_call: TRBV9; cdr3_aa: CASSVDLAARETQYF